The T cell receptor beta chain described here comes from a study of T cells after somatic rescue of genetic block. Germline CDR1 SNHLY, CDR2 FYNNEI. J gave up 0 bases and V 0 bases, and 18 bases lay outside the gene matches. The CDR3 is 21 residues long. Sequencing used immunoSEQ multiplex PCR; TCRdb keeps in-frame clones, though not all of them. In the table there are tens of thousands of clones, just under 90% of which are singletons. Sequencing input: peripheral blood mononuclear cells (PBMCs). The chain links TRBV2 to TRBJ1-2, with TRBD1 matching over 8 bases. The receptor was isolated from a woman younger than 35. CDR3 nucleotide sequence: TGTGCCAGCAGTGAAGCGTTTTGGGGACAGGCCGGACCCCTTCCTAACTATGGCTACACCTTC. Translating gives CASSEAFWGQAGPLPNYGYTF.